The 3 T cell receptor beta chains given below trace back to one sample, sequenced in a study of cytomegalovirus exposure and HLA in healthy donors. PCR was performed using 60 Vbeta and 13 Jbeta primers. Clones were read by immunoSEQ multiplex PCR, and TCRdb kept only the in-frame ones, dropping some. This sample has approximately 91,000 clones, with roughly two thirds found just once. Sequenced material: PBMCs. Source of these receptors: a female donor in good health and CMV-seronegative.

The chain joins TRBV28 to TRBJ2-5, with D perhaps matching TRBD1 (5 bases). There are 14 residues in the CDR3. Deletions cut 6 bases from V and 7 bases from J, with 18 bases between. Germline V gene sequence: CDR1 MDHEN, CDR2 SYDVKM. The DNA of the CDR3 is TGTGCCAGCAGCGACAGTACCAACGTGGGGACCCAGTACTTC. This encodes CASSDSTNVGTQYF.

This chain connects TRBV10-3 to TRBJ2-7; 7 nucleotides align to TRBD1. CDR1 ENHRY and CDR2 SYGVKD come from the germline V gene. This CDR3 is 13 amino acids long. V gave up 6 bases and J gave up 4 bases; unmatched junction bases: 6. The CDR3 protein is CAISGDSRYEQYF. As DNA, the CDR3 is TGTGCCATCAGCGGGGACAGCCGATACGAGCAGTACTTC.

The chain combines TRBV6-1 with TRBJ2-3; a possible D gene is TRBD2 (5 bases). CDR3 size: 15 residues. Germline V CDR1 and CDR2: MNHNS, SASEGT. The V end was cut by 4 bases, the J end by 0 bases, with 11 bases between. In DNA, the CDR3 is TGTGCCAGCAGTGGAGGGCCCGCTAGCACAGATACGCAGTATTTT. It is translated as CASSGGPASTDTQYF.